This T cell receptor beta chain was recorded in a study of CD8 T cells in ankylosing spondylitis. This clonotype occurred many times. TCRdb re-called the 5' RACE reads with MiXCR, one entry per CDR3 protein. The sample consists of about 360,000 distinct CDR3 sequences, roughly 20% of them appearing once. The CDR3 covers 12 residues. V dropped 8 bases and J dropped 5 bases, with 9 bases sitting between them. Germline CDR1 reads WSHSY; CDR2 reads SAAADI. The TCR was taken from a male donor with ankylosing spondylitis or in good health (not recorded which). The chain is built from TRBV10-2 and TRBJ2-2, with D possibly TRBD1 on 6 matching bases. Material: blood, either unsorted or a sorted T cell fraction (not recorded which). As DNA, the CDR3 is TGCGCCAGCTCAACAGGGACCGGGGAGCTGTTTTTT. Amino acid sequence: CASSTGTGELFF.